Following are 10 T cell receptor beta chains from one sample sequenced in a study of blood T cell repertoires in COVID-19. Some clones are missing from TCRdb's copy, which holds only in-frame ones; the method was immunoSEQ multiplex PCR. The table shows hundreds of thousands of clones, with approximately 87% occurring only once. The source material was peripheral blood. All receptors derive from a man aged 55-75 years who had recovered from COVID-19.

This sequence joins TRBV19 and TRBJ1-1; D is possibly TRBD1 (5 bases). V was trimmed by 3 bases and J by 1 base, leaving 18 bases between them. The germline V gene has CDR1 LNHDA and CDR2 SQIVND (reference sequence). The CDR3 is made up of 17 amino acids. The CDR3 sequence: CASSIVGARVRNTEAFF. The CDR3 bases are TGTGCCAGTAGTATTGTTGGTGCCAGGGTGAGGAACACTGAAGCTTTCTTT.

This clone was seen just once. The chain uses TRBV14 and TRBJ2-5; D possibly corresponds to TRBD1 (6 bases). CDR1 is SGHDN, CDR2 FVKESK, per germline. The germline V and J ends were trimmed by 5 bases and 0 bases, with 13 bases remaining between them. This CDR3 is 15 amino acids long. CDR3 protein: CASSSQTGYQETQYF. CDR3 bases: TGTGCCAGCAGCTCTCAAACAGGGTACCAAGAGACCCAGTACTTC. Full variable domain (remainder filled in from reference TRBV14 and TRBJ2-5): EAGVTQFPSHSVIEKGQTVTLRCDPISGHDNLYWYRRVMGKEIKFLLHFVKESKQDESGMPNNRFLAERTGGTYSTLKVQPAELEDSGVYFCASSSQTGYQETQYFGPGTRLLVL.

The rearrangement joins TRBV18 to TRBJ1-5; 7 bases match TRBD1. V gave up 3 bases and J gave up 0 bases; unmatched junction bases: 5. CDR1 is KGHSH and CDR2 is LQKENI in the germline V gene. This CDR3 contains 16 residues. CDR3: CASSPQGQNSNQPQHF. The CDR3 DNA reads TGTGCCAGCTCACCCCAGGGACAGAATAGCAATCAGCCCCAGCATTTT.

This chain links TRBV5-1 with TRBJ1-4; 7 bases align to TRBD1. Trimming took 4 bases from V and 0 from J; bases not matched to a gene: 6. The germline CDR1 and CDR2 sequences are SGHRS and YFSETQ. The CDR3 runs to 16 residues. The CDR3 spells CASSPGGTTTNEKLFF. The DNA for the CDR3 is TGCGCCAGCAGCCCAGGGGGGACGACAACTAATGAAAAACTGTTTTTT.

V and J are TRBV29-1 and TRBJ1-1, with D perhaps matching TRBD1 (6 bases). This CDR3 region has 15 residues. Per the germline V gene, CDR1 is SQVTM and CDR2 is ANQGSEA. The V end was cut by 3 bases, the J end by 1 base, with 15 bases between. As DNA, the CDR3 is TGCAGCGTTGAGGCCCTTCAGGGGAGGAACACTGAAGCTTTCTTT. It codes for CSVEALQGRNTEAFF.

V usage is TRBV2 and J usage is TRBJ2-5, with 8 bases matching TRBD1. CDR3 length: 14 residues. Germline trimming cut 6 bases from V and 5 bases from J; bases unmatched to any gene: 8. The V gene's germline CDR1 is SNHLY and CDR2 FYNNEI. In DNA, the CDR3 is TGTGCCAGCAGGTTACAGGGGGTTGGGGAGACCCAGTACTTC. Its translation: CASRLQGVGETQYF.

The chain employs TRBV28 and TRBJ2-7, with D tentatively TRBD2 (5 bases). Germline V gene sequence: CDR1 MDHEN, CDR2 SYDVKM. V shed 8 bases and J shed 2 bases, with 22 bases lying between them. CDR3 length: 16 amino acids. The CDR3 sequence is CASAVAGTRRPYEQYF. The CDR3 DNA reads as TGTGCCAGCGCCGTCGCGGGCACCCGTAGGCCCTACGAGCAGTACTTC.

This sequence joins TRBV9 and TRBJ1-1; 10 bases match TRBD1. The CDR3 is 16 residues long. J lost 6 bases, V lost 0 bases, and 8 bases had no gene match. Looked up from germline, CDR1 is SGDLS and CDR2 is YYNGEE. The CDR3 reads CASSVGEGQGKPEAFF. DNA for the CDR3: TGTGCCAGCAGCGTAGGGGAGGGACAGGGGAAGCCTGAAGCTTTCTTT.

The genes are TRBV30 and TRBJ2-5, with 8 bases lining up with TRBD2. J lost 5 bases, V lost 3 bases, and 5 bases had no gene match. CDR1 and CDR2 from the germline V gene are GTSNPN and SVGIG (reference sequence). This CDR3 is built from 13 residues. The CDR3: CAWSRGGSETQYF. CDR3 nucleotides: TGTGCCTGGAGCCGGGGGGGGTCTGAGACCCAGTACTTC. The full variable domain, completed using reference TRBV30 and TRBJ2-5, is SQTIHQWPATLVQPVGSPLSLECTVEGTSNPNLYWYRQAAGRGLQLLFYSVGIGQISSEVPQNLSASRPQDRQFILSSKKLLLSDSGFYLCAWSRGGSETQYFGPGTRLLVL.

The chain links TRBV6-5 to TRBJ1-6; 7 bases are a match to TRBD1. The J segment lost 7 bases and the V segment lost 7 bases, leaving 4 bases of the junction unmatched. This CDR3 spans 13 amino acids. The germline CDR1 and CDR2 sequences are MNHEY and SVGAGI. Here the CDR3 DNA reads TGTGCCAGCAAGGACAGGTTAAATTCACCCCTCCACTTT. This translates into CASKDRLNSPLHF.